The next 14 T cell receptor beta chains were all read from a single sample in a study of T cell responses to AZD1222 COVID-19 vaccine. Libraries were prepared by immunoSEQ multiplex PCR; TCRdb keeps only in-frame clonotypes and omits some of them. The table lists about 120,000 clones, around 81% of them singletons. The source was peripheral blood, collected on day 0 of AZD1222 vaccination. Receptor source: an adult in good health.

A remark on this clone: The sample has other DNA sequences that encode this CDR3 too. V and J are TRBV4-3 and TRBJ1-2; D not certain. Trimming took 1 base from V and 4 from J, leaving 7 bases between them. The CDR3 runs to 13 residues. CDR1 is LGHNA, CDR2 YSLEER, per germline. CDR3 sequence: CASSQGPSYGYTF. For the CDR3, the DNA is TGCGCCAGCAGCCAAGGTCCTTCCTATGGCTACACCTTC.

This sequence joins TRBV9 and TRBJ2-5, with no clear D. Trimming cost V 6 bases and J 3 bases, with 12 bases left between them. The CDR3 covers 13 residues. Per germline, CDR1 SGDLS and CDR2 YYNGEE. CDR3 in amino acids: CASTGTSEETQYF. CDR3 DNA: TGTGCCAGCACCGGAACCTCGGAAGAGACCCAGTACTTC.

The chain couples TRBV6-2 or TRBV6-3 to TRBJ2-5; D may correspond to TRBD1 or TRBD2 (6 bases each). V dropped 0 bases and J dropped 7 bases, with 21 bases sitting between them. The CDR3 is made up of 17 amino acids. Germline-derived CDR1 and CDR2 are MNHEY and SVGEGT. CDR3 in DNA: TGTGCCAGCAGTTACTCGATCCGGGGGCCCCGCGTAGGGACCCAGTACTTC. It is translated as CASSYSIRGPRVGTQYF.

The chain has TRBV29-1 and TRBJ1-2; D gene uncertain. V was clipped by 2 bases and J by 2 bases, with 6 bases between them. The germline gives CDR1 SQVTM, CDR2 ANQGSEA. This CDR3 spans 12 amino acids. The CDR3 nucleotides are TGCAGCGTTGAATACCAGAACTATGGCTACACCTTC. Translated: CSVEYQNYGYTF.

This clone was seen a few times. The chain links TRBV5-1 to TRBJ2-2, with TRBD1 as a possible D gene (5 bases). Trimming removed 2 bases at V and 6 bases at J, with 14 bases between. Germline V gene sequence: CDR1 SGHRS, CDR2 YFSETQ. The CDR3 has 15 amino acids. The CDR3, as DNA: TGCGCCAGCAGCTTACCAGGGAATCAGGCCGGGGAGCTGTTTTTT. Translating it yields CASSLPGNQAGELFF.

The chain combines TRBV7-9 with TRBJ1-2; 9 bases line up with TRBD1. Germline values: CDR1 SEHNR, CDR2 FQNEAQ (reference sequence). The CDR3 covers 15 residues. The V segment lost 1 base and the J segment 4 bases; nucleotides outside the gene matches: 4. The DNA of the CDR3 is TGTGCCAGCAGCTTAGTGACAGGGGGTGTCTATGGCTACACCTTC. As protein: CASSLVTGGVYGYTF.

This chain uses TRBV6-5 with TRBJ2-1; a possible D gene is TRBD2 (6 bases). Trimming pared 2 bases from V and 7 bases from J, leaving 12 bases between. The germline gives CDR1 MNHEY, CDR2 SVGAGI. This CDR3 spans 14 amino acids. The CDR3 loop is CASSYGAGRNEQFF. CDR3 coding DNA: TGTGCCAGCAGTTACGGGGCAGGGAGGAATGAGCAGTTCTTC.

This chain links TRBV28 with TRBJ1-3; D gene unclear. Trimming cost V 3 bases and J 8 bases, with 11 bases left between them. Germline CDR1 and CDR2: MDHEN and SYDVKM. This CDR3 is built from 13 residues. The CDR3 region has the DNA TGTGCCAGCAGTTTGTGGGCCGGGGACACCATATATTTT. Translated, it gives CASSLWAGDTIYF.

V gene TRBV19 combines with J gene TRBJ2-5, with 11 nucleotides matching TRBD2. In germline, CDR1 is LNHDA, CDR2 SQIVND (reference sequence). The V and J ends lost 5 bases and 6 bases, in that order; junction bases with no gene match: 8. CDR3 size: 15 residues. The CDR3 nucleotides read TGTGCCAGTAGTTCAATAGCGGGGGGGCAGAAGACCCAGTACTTC. Translating gives CASSSIAGGQKTQYF.

The rearrangement links TRBV27 to TRBJ2-3; 12 bases align to TRBD2. This CDR3 region has 17 residues. The ends lost 5 bases at V and 7 bases at J; junction bases unmatched: 13. Germline values: CDR1 MNHEY, CDR2 SMNVEV (reference sequence). The CDR3 reads CASSARTSGTRGNTQYF. The CDR3 DNA reads TGTGCCAGCAGTGCCCGGACTAGCGGGACACGGGGAAATACGCAGTATTTT.

The gene calls are TRBV11-2 and TRBJ1-2; no firm D call. This CDR3 comprises 13 residues. Per germline, CDR1 SGHAT and CDR2 FQNNGV. With 5 bases removed from V and 4 bases from J, the gap between germline ends came to 11 bases. The CDR3 sequence: CASSPLLFYGYTF. Written as DNA, the CDR3 is TGTGCCAGCAGCCCCCTCCTGTTCTATGGCTACACCTTC.

The genes are TRBV9 and TRBJ2-7, with 10 bases that match TRBD1. V lost 3 bases and J lost 5; bases outside the gene matches: 11. The CDR3 loop spans 16 amino acids. Germline CDR1 SGDLS, CDR2 YYNGEE. The CDR3 region has the DNA TGTGCCAGCAGCGCTTCCTCCGGACAGGGGGTCCACGAGCAGTACTTC. Its protein product is CASSASSGQGVHEQYF.

This chain joins TRBV10-3 and TRBJ2-1, with 10 bases matching TRBD1. Germline V gene lookup returns CDR1 ENHRY and CDR2 SYGVKD. This CDR3 has 16 residues. After removal of 0 bases from V and 5 bases from J, the junction contained 4 bases not matched to a gene. The CDR3 here is CAISESTGGINNEQFF. The CDR3, as DNA: TGTGCCATCAGTGAGTCGACAGGGGGCATCAACAATGAGCAGTTCTTC.

The V and J genes are TRBV19 and TRBJ1-1; 7 nucleotides match TRBD1. The CDR3 length is 13 residues. Looked up from germline, CDR1 is LNHDA and CDR2 is SQIVND (reference sequence). Trimming took 5 bases from V and 1 from J; bases not matched to a gene: 1. The CDR3 loop is CASSRQGNTEAFF. The CDR3 DNA is TGTGCCAGTAGTCGACAGGGGAACACTGAAGCTTTCTTT. Full variable domain (remainder filled in from reference TRBV19 and TRBJ1-1): DGGITQSPKYLFRKEGQNVTLSCEQNLNHDAMYWYRQDPGQGLRLIYYSQIVNDFQKGDIAEGYSVSREKKESFPLTVTSAQKNPTAFYLCASSRQGNTEAFFGQGTRLTVV.